The 30 T cell receptor beta chains in this list originate from one sample, sequenced in a study of T cells in Graves' hyperthyroidism and ophthalmopathy (dated by TCRdb to about 2019). The library was obtained by multiplex PCR. The sequencer was an Illumina HiSeq 2000. The TCR beta CDR3 regions were amplified from RNA transcripts. For the first round of RT-PCR on the TCR CDR3, the HTBI primer set was used together with the Qiagen OneStep RT-PCR kit. In TCRdb, the public reads were trimmed at Q25 with fastp and aligned with MiXCR, with productive beta chains retained. A single entry per CDR3 protein holds the most common genes and DNA from its merged rows. In all, the sample holds 250,000 to 350,000 distinct CDR3 sequences, and roughly 17% of those were seen once. The ten most abundant clones make up around 35% of the sample. The sample consisted of blood. The source is a man aged 25-40 years with Graves' hyperthyroidism.

This clonotype turned up a few times. This chain links TRBV20-1 with TRBJ2-1, with TRBD2 identical over 9 bases. Per germline, CDR1 DFQATT and CDR2 SNEGSKA (reference sequence). The CDR3 is 16 amino acids. The V segment lost 0 bases and the J segment 8 bases; nucleotides outside the gene matches: 11. DNA of the CDR3: TGCAGTGCTAGAGACCCTCGCGGGAGGGCCGGCGATGAGCAGTTCTTC. Translation: CSARDPRGRAGDEQFF.

This clonotype showed up many times. The rearrangement uses TRBV2 and TRBJ1-4; D is possibly TRBD1 (6 bases). V lost 7 bases and J 7 bases, leaving 13 bases between the germline ends. Germline V gene sequence: CDR1 SNHLY, CDR2 FYNNEI. CDR3 length: 13 amino acids. The CDR3 loop is CASTTGLGEKLFF. The CDR3, as DNA: TGTGCCAGCACCACAGGGTTGGGTGAAAAACTGTTTTTT.

This clonotype was counted many times. V is TRBV18 and J is TRBJ2-2, with D unresolved. The V gene's germline CDR1 is KGHSH and CDR2 LQKENI. This CDR3 has 16 residues. V was shortened by 6 bases and J by 3 bases, with 17 bases between the two germline ends. Written as DNA, the CDR3 is TGTGCCAGCTCTAGCCCCCCCCAGCGAGACACCGGGGAGCTGTTTTTT. Translation: CASSSPPQRDTGELFF. Combining the CDR3 with reference TRBV18 and TRBJ2-2 gives the whole variable domain NAGVMQNPRHLVRRRGQEARLRCSPMKGHSHVYWYRQLPEEGLKFMVYLQKENIIDESGMPKERFSAEFPKEGPSILRIQQVVRGDSAAYFCASSSPPQRDTGELFFGEGSRLTVL.

This clonotype was detected ten times or more. This chain uses TRBV9 with TRBJ1-5; D is uncertain. In germline, CDR1 is SGDLS, CDR2 YYNGEE. The germline V and J ends were trimmed by 4 bases and 0 bases, with 14 bases remaining between them. This CDR3 spans 16 amino acids. In DNA, the CDR3 is TGTGCCAGCAGCAAAGGACCTTCTGCTAGCAATCAGCCCCAGCATTTT. Protein: CASSKGPSASNQPQHF. The full variable domain, in which reference TRBV9 and TRBJ1-5 provide the parts outside the CDR3, is DSGVTQTPKHLITATGQRVTLRCSPRSGDLSVYWYQQSLDQGLQFLIQYYNGEERAKGNILERFSAQQFPDLHSELNLSSLELGDSALYFCASSKGPSASNQPQHFGDGTRLSIL.

This clonotype was counted between two and nine times. This chain joins TRBV6-8 and TRBJ2-3; the D is unclear. Trimming stripped 3 bases from V and 3 bases from J, with 10 bases between. CDR3 size: 14 residues. Germline V gene lookup returns CDR1 MNHGY and CDR2 SAAAGT. CDR3 in DNA: TGTGCCAGCAGTTATCTAGTGGCGACAGATACGCAGTATTTT. Amino acids: CASSYLVATDTQYF.

This clonotype was seen at least ten times. J is TRBJ1-5 and V is TRBV6-2 or TRBV6-3; 9 positions match TRBD1. Trimming removed 4 bases from V and 3 bases from J; junction bases left unmatched: 4. This CDR3 contains 15 residues. Germline lookup yields CDR1 MNHEY and CDR2 SVGEGT. The CDR3 region has the DNA TGTGCCAGCAGTTGGACAGGGGAACCCAATCAGCCCCAGCATTTT. Translating it yields CASSWTGEPNQPQHF.

The chain carries TRBV11-3 and TRBJ2-2; 8 nucleotides agree with TRBD1. The J segment lost 5 bases and the V segment lost 3 bases, leaving 8 bases of the junction unmatched. This CDR3 contains 16 residues. Germline-derived CDR1 and CDR2 are SGHNT and YENEEA. The DNA of the CDR3 is TGTGCCAGCAGCTTTTGGGAGACAGGGGAGACCGGGGAGCTGTTTTTT. Protein sequence: CASSFWETGETGELFF.

This chain connects TRBV19 to TRBJ2-7; D gene unclear. V shed 3 bases and J shed 1 base, with 10 bases lying between them. The CDR3 spans 14 residues. From germline, CDR1 is LNHDA and CDR2 SQIVND (reference sequence). The CDR3 here is CASSIVLGSYEQYF. In DNA form, the CDR3 reads TGTGCCAGTAGTATTGTTCTAGGATCCTACGAGCAGTACTTC.

This chain uses TRBV20-1 with TRBJ2-1, with 13 bases lining up with TRBD2. This CDR3 comprises 14 residues. Germline lookup yields CDR1 DFQATT and CDR2 SNEGSKA (reference sequence). The trim removed 6 bases at V and 10 bases at J, leaving 9 bases unmatched. This chain's CDR3 is CSARTSGSLGEQFF. In nucleotides, the CDR3 is TGCAGTGCGCGGACTAGCGGGAGTCTAGGGGAGCAGTTCTTC.

The table lists this clonotype with many counts. J is TRBJ2-7 and V is TRBV6-2 or TRBV6-3; TRBD1 is a possible D gene (6 bases). CDR1 is MNHEY, CDR2 SVGEGT, per germline. V was pared by 7 bases and J by 3 bases, with 19 bases between. The CDR3 is 15 residues long. This chain's CDR3 is CASTQQLRGGYEQYF. The CDR3 DNA follows: TGTGCCAGCACCCAACAGCTCCGAGGGGGCTACGAGCAGTACTTC.

This clonotype was seen at least ten times. The CDR3 DNA is TGTGCCAGCAGCCTGGGTCTTGGCTACAATGAGCAGTTCTTC. Protein: CASSLGLGYNEQFF. V and J are TRBV28 and TRBJ2-1, with D uncertain. Trimming left V 6 bases short and J 3 bases short, with 12 bases between. Germline V lookup: CDR1 MDHEN, CDR2 SYDVKM. This CDR3 region has 14 residues.

In its sample, this clonotype was seen many times. The V gene is TRBV28, the J gene TRBJ1-5, with no clear D. The CDR3 contains 14 residues. Trimming took 6 bases from V and 5 from J, leaving 14 bases between them. In germline, CDR1 is MDHEN, CDR2 SYDVKM. This chain's CDR3 is CASSTDGRYQPQHF. CDR3 DNA: TGTGCCAGCAGCACAGACGGCCGCTATCAGCCCCAGCATTTT.

Worth noting for this clonotype: Being one base from a much bigger clone, this may be a read error. The chain employs TRBV6-2 or TRBV6-3 and TRBJ1-5; D might be TRBD1 (5 bases). The ends were cut back, 7 bases at V and 3 bases at J, with 19 bases in the middle. Germline V gene sequence: CDR1 MNHEY, CDR2 SVGEGT. The CDR3 sequence is 16 residues long. CDR3 nucleotides: TGTGCCAGCACCGACGTGGGGCAAATTCCCAATCAGCCCCAGCATTTT. Translation gives CASTDVGQIPNQPQHF.

The V call is TRBV5-1, the J call TRBJ2-5, with 9 positions matching TRBD1. This CDR3 has 13 amino acids. CDR1 is SGHRS and CDR2 is YFSETQ in the germline V gene. Losses at the gene ends were 7 bases for V and 1 base for J; bases not matched to a gene: 2. The CDR3 DNA sequence: TGCGCCAGCGACAGGGGGTTCCAAGAGACCCAGTACTTC. It translates to CASDRGFQETQYF.

V is TRBV20-1 and J is TRBJ2-4; D is uncertain. The V gene's germline CDR1 is DFQATT and CDR2 SNEGSKA (reference sequence). The CDR3 is 13 residues long. Trimming removed 0 bases at V and 0 bases at J, with 3 bases between. CDR3 protein: CSARDIAKNIQYF. The CDR3, as DNA: TGCAGTGCTAGAGATATAGCCAAAAACATTCAGTACTTC.

This clonotype has only a few counts. CDR3 sequence: CASSLAGGSGYTF. The CDR3 DNA reads TGTGCCAGCAGTCTCGCAGGGGGTTCTGGCTACACCTTC. J is TRBJ1-2 and V is TRBV12-3 or TRBV12-4; 7 bases are shared with TRBD1. Losses at the gene ends were 5 bases for V and 7 bases for J; bases not matched to a gene: 7. The CDR3 contains 13 residues.

In this sample, this clonotype turned up many times. The chain is built from TRBV20-1 and TRBJ2-1, with D maybe TRBD2 (6 bases). This CDR3 comprises 16 residues. V shed 6 bases and J shed 7 bases, with 25 bases lying between them. Germline-derived CDR1 and CDR2 are DFQATT and SNEGSKA (reference sequence). CDR3 in DNA: TGCAGTGCCACCCCGGGACTTGGGCAGGGAGGAAATGAGCAGTTCTTC. Its protein is CSATPGLGQGGNEQFF.

This clonotype was counted only a few times. The chain employs TRBV20-1 and TRBJ1-1, with a weak D call TRBD1 (6 bases). CDR3 size: 13 residues. The germline V gene has CDR1 DFQATT and CDR2 SNEGSKA (reference sequence). V was shortened by 2 bases and J by 5 bases, with 12 bases between the two germline ends. CDR3 DNA sequence: TGCAGTGCTAGAAGTACGGGGGCAACTGAAGCTTTCTTT. It specifies CSARSTGATEAFF.

This clonotype was detected a few times. V and J are TRBV4-1 and TRBJ2-3; a possible D gene is TRBD1 (6 bases). The CDR3 is 15 amino acids. Trimming removed 2 bases from V and 1 base from J, with 10 bases in between. Germline assignment: CDR1 MGHRA and CDR2 YSYEKL. This chain's CDR3 is CASSQLRGGTDTQYF. The CDR3 DNA reads TGCGCCAGCAGCCAACTCAGGGGAGGCACAGATACGCAGTATTTT.

Many counts were recorded for this clonotype. This sequence joins TRBV14 and TRBJ1-6; a weak D match, TRBD1 (5 bases). Trimming left V 3 bases short and J 7 bases short, with 13 bases between. CDR3 size: 15 residues. Per the germline V gene, CDR1 is SGHDN and CDR2 is FVKESK. This CDR3 reads CASSHLGQKNSPLHF. The CDR3 DNA is TGTGCCAGCAGCCATCTGGGGCAGAAGAATTCACCCCTCCACTTT.

The CDR3 loop reads CASSVAPGAPRGETQYF. Written as DNA, the CDR3 is TGTGCCAGCAGCGTAGCCCCCGGGGCCCCCCGAGGGGAGACCCAGTACTTC. This chain uses TRBV9 with TRBJ2-5; D could derive from TRBD1 or TRBD2 (5 bases each). This CDR3 spans 17 amino acids. Germline loops: CDR1 SGDLS, CDR2 YYNGEE. V shed 0 bases and J shed 5 bases, with 20 bases lying between them.

This clonotype has only a few counts. The chain recombines TRBV6-2 or TRBV6-3 with TRBJ2-2; D is perhaps TRBD2 (5 bases). Germline V CDR1 and CDR2: MNHEY, SVGEGT. V lost 8 bases to trimming and J lost 3 bases, with 10 bases between them. The CDR3 loop spans 13 amino acids. Written as DNA, the CDR3 is TGTGCCAGCCAAACGGGGTACACCGGGGAGCTGTTTTTT. It specifies CASQTGYTGELFF.

This clonotype appeared many times. The chain recombines TRBV5-6 with TRBJ2-2, with 10 bases lining up with TRBD2. The trim removed 4 bases at V and 6 bases at J, leaving 18 bases unmatched. The CDR3 contains 19 residues. Per the germline V gene, CDR1 is SGHDT and CDR2 is YYEEEE. CDR3 bases: TGTGCCAGCAGCCCGGGCCCTGTCGAGCGGGAGGGCCTCGCCGGGGAGCTGTTTTTT. Its protein product is CASSPGPVEREGLAGELFF. Looking up the rest from reference TRBV5-6 and TRBJ2-2 gives the full variable domain: DAGVTQSPTHLIKTRGQQVTLRCSPKSGHDTVSWYQQALGQGPQFIFQYYEEEERQRGNFPDRFSGHQFPNYSSELNVNALLLGDSALYLCASSPGPVEREGLAGELFFGEGSRLTVL.

This clonotype was counted a few times. V is TRBV20-1 and J is TRBJ1-6; the D gene is possibly TRBD1 (5 bases). V was cut by 6 bases and J by 9 bases, with 18 bases left in between. Per germline, CDR1 DFQATT and CDR2 SNEGSKA (reference sequence). The CDR3 loop spans 14 amino acids. In nucleotides, the CDR3 is TGCAGTGCCACCGGGACCCTCACAGGTTCACCCCTCCACTTT. This encodes CSATGTLTGSPLHF.

This clonotype came up many times. The V call is TRBV13, the J call TRBJ2-1, with 8 bases identical to TRBD2. Trimming cost V 5 bases and J 8 bases; bases outside gene matches: 14. The CDR3 extends over 16 amino acids. Germline V gene lookup returns CDR1 PRHDT and CDR2 FYEKMQ (reference sequence). Here the CDR3 DNA reads TGTGCCAGCAGCCCCCCGGGCGGGACTAGTTCCTATGAGCAGTTCTTC. Its translation is CASSPPGGTSSYEQFF.

This chain links TRBV3-1 with TRBJ2-1; D might be TRBD1 (5 bases). Trimming removed 8 bases at V and 2 bases at J, with 13 bases between. Germline V lookup: CDR1 LGHDT, CDR2 YNNKEL (reference sequence). There are 14 residues in the CDR3. The CDR3 DNA follows: TGTGCCAGCGGTTACAGGTTTACCTACAATGAGCAGTTCTTC. It yields the protein CASGYRFTYNEQFF.

Many counts were recorded for this clonotype. V is TRBV24-1 and J is TRBJ2-3; 9 nucleotides line up with TRBD2. CDR1 and CDR2 (germline): KGHDR, SFDVKD. The CDR3 totals 14 residues. V trimming: 8 bases; J trimming: 2 bases; junction bases outside the gene matches: 4. CDR3 in amino acids: CATIGTSYTDTQYF. For the CDR3, the DNA is TGTGCCACCATTGGGACTAGCTACACAGATACGCAGTATTTT.

This clonotype has a handful of counts. This chain joins TRBV5-1 and TRBJ2-7; either TRBD1 or TRBD2 may supply D (5 bases each). The CDR3 spans 14 residues. The germline CDR1 and CDR2 sequences are SGHRS and YFSETQ. Deletions cut 4 bases from V and 2 bases from J, with 13 bases between. Written as DNA, the CDR3 is TGCGCCAGCAGCCAGCCGGGACGCACCTACGAGCAGTACTTC. Residues: CASSQPGRTYEQYF. The complete variable domain, with remaining parts taken from reference TRBV5-1 and TRBJ2-7, reads KAGVTQTPRYLIKTRGQQVTLSCSPISGHRSVSWYQQTPGQGLQFLFEYFSETQRNKGNFPGRFSGRQFSNSRSEMNVSTLELGDSALYLCASSQPGRTYEQYFGPGTRLTVT.

A few counts support this clonotype. The chain joins TRBV7-2 to TRBJ2-3; 7 bases agree with TRBD2. Trimming removed 2 bases from V and 0 bases from J; junction bases left unmatched: 5. The CDR3 is made up of 16 amino acids. Germline V gene data show CDR1 as SGHTA and CDR2 as FQGNSA. The CDR3 region is CASSLFPGGSTDTQYF. The CDR3 DNA is TGTGCCAGCAGCTTATTTCCGGGAGGAAGCACAGATACGCAGTATTTT.

This clonotype appeared a few times. The rearrangement links TRBV29-1 to TRBJ2-3, with D perhaps matching TRBD2 (6 bases). Trimming removed 8 bases from V and 2 bases from J, with 14 bases in between. This CDR3 region has 13 residues. CDR1 and CDR2 from the germline V gene are SQVTM and ANQGSEA. In nucleotides, the CDR3 is TGCAGCTCGCGGGGCGGAGACACAGATACGCAGTATTTT. This gives the protein CSSRGGDTDTQYF.